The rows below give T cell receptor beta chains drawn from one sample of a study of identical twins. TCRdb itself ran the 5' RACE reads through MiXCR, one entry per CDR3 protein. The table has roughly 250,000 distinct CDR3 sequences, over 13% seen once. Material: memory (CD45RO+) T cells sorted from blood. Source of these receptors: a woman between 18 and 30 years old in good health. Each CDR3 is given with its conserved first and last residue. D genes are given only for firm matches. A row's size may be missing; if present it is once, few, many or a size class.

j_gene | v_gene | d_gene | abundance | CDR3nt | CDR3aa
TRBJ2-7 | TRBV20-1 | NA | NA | TGCAGTGCGAGTGGGGGGCTCTACGAGCAGTACTTC | CSASGGLYEQYF
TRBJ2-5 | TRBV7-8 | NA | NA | TGTGCCAGCAGCTTAGATACGGGGGCGTTGGAGACCCAGTACTTC | CASSLDTGALETQYF
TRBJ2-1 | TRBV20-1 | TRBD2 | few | TGCAGTGCTAGTGCCGCAGGCCTAGCGGGAGGATACAATGAGCAGTTCTTC | CSASAAGLAGGYNEQFF
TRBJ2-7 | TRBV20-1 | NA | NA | TGCAGTGCTAGAAGGGGGAGCTCCTACGAGCAGTACTTC | CSARRGSSYEQYF
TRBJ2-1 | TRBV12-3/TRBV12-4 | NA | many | TGTGCCAGCAGCCTCGTTGTAGGGAATGAGCAGTTCTTC | CASSLVVGNEQFF
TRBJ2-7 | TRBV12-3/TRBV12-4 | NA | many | TGTGCCAGCAGTTTAGTTTTGAGAGGAGCACCCGTCAGACAACCCCAAAACTACGAGCAGTACTTC | CASSLVLRGAPVRQPQNYEQYF
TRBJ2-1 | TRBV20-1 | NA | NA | TGCAGTGCGGGTGGGGTCGGACGGAATGAGCAGTTCTTC | CSAGGVGRNEQFF
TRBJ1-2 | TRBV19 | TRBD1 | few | TGTGCCAGTAAACCAGGGGGCGGTGGCTACACCTTC | CASKPGGGGYTF
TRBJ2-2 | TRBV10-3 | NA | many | TGTGCCATCAGTGAGGGAGCCGGGGAGCTGTTTTTT | CAISEGAGELFF
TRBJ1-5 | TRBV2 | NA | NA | TGTGCCAGCACCCTGATCGGAAATCAGCCCCAGCATTTT | CASTLIGNQPQHF
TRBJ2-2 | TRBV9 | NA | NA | TGTGCCAGCAGCGTAGGGAGGGCCCACACCGGGGAGCTGTTTTTT | CASSVGRAHTGELFF
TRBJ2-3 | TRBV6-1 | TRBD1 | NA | TGTGCCAGCAATCTCGGCAGGGGGGATACGCAGTATTTT | CASNLGRGDTQYF
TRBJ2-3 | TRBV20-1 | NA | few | TGCAGTGCTAATGGACAGAACACAGATACGCAGTATTTT | CSANGQNTDTQYF
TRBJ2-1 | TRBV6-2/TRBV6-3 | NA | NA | TGTGCCAGCACACGGCGGGGCAATGAGCAGTTCTTC | CASTRRGNEQFF
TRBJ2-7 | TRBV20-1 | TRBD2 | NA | TGCAGTACGAGCGGGGAAAGTACCTACGAGCAGTACTTC | CSTSGESTYEQYF
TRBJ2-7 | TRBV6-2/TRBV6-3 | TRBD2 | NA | TGTGCCAGCAGTTACGGGGGTAGCGGGATAATCTACGAGCAGTACTTC | CASSYGGSGIIYEQYF
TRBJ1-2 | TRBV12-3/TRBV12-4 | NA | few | TGTGCCAGCAGTTTTGGGAATGGCTACACCTTC | CASSFGNGYTF
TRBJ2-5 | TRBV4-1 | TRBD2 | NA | TGCGCCAGCAGCTCCCACGGGACCATAGCGGGAGGGCCCAGGGAGACCCAGTACTTC | CASSSHGTIAGGPRETQYF
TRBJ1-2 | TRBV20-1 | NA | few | TGCAGTGCTAGGCCCAATCCAGATTTGTATGGCTACACCTTC | CSARPNPDLYGYTF
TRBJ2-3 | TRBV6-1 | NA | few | TGTGCCAGCTATGCGCCAGGGACGACAGATACGCAGTATTTT | CASYAPGTTDTQYF
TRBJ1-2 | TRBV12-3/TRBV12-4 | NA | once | TGTGCCAGCAGCCCGACAGGCAGTAGGGTTAGGGATGGCTACACCTTC | CASSPTGSRVRDGYTF
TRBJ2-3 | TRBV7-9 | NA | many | TGTGCCAGCAGCCCCCAAGGGACAACAGATACGCAGTATTTT | CASSPQGTTDTQYF
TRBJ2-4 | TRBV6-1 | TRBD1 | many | TGTGCCAGCAAGAAGGGGGCATCCAAAAACATTCAGTACTTC | CASKKGASKNIQYF
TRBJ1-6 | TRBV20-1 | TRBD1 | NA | TGCAGTGCTAGAGTCGCCGGTCAGGGGGATTCACCCCTCCACTTT | CSARVAGQGDSPLHF
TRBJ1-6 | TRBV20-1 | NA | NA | TGCAGTGCTAGAGATCTTGGGAACGGCGATAATTCACCCCTCCACTTT | CSARDLGNGDNSPLHF
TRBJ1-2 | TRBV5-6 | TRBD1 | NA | TGTGCCAGCAGCTTAGGGACAGCGACCTATGGCTACACCTTC | CASSLGTATYGYTF